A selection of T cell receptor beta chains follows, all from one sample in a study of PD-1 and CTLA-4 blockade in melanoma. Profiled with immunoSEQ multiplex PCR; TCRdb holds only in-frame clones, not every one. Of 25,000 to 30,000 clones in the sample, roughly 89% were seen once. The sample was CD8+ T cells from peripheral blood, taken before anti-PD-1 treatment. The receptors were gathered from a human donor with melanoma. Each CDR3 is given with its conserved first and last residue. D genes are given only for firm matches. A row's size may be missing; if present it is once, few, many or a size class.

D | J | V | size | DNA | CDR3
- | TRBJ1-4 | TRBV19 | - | TGTGCCAGTAGTTTGACCCCAAATGAAAAACTGTTTTTT | CASSLTPNEKLFF
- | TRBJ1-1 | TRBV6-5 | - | TGTGCCAGCAGTTTTCCGGGACAAGGGAACACTGAAGCTTTCTTT | CASSFPGQGNTEAFF
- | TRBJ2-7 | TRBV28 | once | TGTGCCAGCAGTTCCGGACCCCCCGGGGAGTACGAGCAGTACTTC | CASSSGPPGEYEQYF
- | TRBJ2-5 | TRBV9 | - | TGTGCCAGCAGCTCAACTAGGGGCCAGAGGGCCCAGTACTTC | CASSSTRGQRAQYF
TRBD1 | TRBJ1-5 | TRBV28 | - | TGTGCCAGCAGTTCCCTTACAGGGGGCGGACAGCCCCAGCATTTT | CASSSLTGGGQPQHF
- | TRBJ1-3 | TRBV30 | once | TGTGCCTGGAGGCCCGCCGGGGACACCATATATTTT | CAWRPAGDTIYF
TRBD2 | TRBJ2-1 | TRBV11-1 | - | TGTGCCAGCAGCGATCGGACGGGGGGTTATACAGATGAGCAGTTCTTC | CASSDRTGGYTDEQFF
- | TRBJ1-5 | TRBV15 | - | TGTGCCACCAGCAGGAGCCGGGAGATCAATCAGCCCCAGCATTTT | CATSRSREINQPQHF
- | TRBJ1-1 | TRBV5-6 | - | TGTGCCAGCAGCTTGGGGCCACATCCGAACACTGAAGCTTTCTTT | CASSLGPHPNTEAFF
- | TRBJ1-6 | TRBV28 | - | TGTGCCAGCGAAGAAGTAGGGGGTTCACCCCTCCACTTT | CASEEVGGSPLHF
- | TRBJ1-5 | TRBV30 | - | TGTGCCTGCTCAGCTTATATTAGCAATCAGCCCCAGCATTTT | CACSAYISNQPQHF
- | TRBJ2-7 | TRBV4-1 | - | TGCGCCAGCAGCCAGAAACTCGGGGCCGCCTACGAGCAGTACTTC | CASSQKLGAAYEQYF
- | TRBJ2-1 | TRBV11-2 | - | TGTGCCAGCAGCTTCGGACTCGCCTTCTACAATGAGCAGTTCTTC | CASSFGLAFYNEQFF
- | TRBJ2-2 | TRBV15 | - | TGTGCCACCAGCAGAGACCGCAGGGGTCAGGCCGGGGAGCTGTTTTTT | CATSRDRRGQAGELFF
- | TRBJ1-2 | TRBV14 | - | TGTGCCAGCAGCCAAAAAGGACAGCCAGGGATGGGCTACACCTTC | CASSQKGQPGMGYTF
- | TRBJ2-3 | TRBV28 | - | TGTGCCAGCAGTTTCCAGTTCGCTGGCAATACGCAGTATTTT | CASSFQFAGNTQYF
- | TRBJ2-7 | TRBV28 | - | TGTGCCAGCAGTTTCGGGTTGGGTTACGAGCAGTACTTC | CASSFGLGYEQYF
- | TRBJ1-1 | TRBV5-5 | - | TGTGCCAGCAGCTTATACTCCGCAGACCCCACTGAAGCTTTCTTT | CASSLYSADPTEAFF
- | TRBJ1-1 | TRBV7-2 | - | TGTGCCAGCAGCTCCTCTTCTTGGAACACTGAAGCTTTCTTT | CASSSSSWNTEAFF
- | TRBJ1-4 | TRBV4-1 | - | TGCGCGAGTGGGGGACAACTAAATGAAAAACTGTTTTTT | CASGGQLNEKLFF
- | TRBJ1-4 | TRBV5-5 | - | TGTGCCAGCTACAATCAGGGTGAAAAACTGTTTTTT | CASYNQGEKLFF
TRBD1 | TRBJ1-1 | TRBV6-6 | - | TGTGCCAGCAGTTATGGCACGACAGGGGGCAAAACTGAAGCTTTCTTT | CASSYGTTGGKTEAFF
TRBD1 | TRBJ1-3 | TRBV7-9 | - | TGTGCCAGCAGCGCCCAGGGGGTCGACACCATATATTTT | CASSAQGVDTIYF
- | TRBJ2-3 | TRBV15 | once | TGTGCCACCAGTGAGTGGGCGGGGAGCACAGATACGCAGTATTTT | CATSEWAGSTDTQYF
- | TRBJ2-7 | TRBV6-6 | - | TGTGCCAGCAGTTACGGAGGGGCCGATTACGACGAGCAGTACTTC | CASSYGGADYDEQYF
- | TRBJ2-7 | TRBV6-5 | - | TGTGCCAGCAGTTACTCTCAAAACTCCTACGAGCAGTACTTC | CASSYSQNSYEQYF
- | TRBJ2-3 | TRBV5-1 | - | TGCGCCAGCAGCTTGGTGCTGGCGGTAAGCACAGATACGCAGTATTTT | CASSLVLAVSTDTQYF
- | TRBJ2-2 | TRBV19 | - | TGTGCCAGTTCTGCCGGGGAGCTGTTTTTT | CASSAGELFF
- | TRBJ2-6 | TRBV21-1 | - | TGTGCCAGCAGCAAGGGGGAAGTGCGACTCTCCTCTGGGGCCAACGTCCTGACTTTC | CASSKGEVRLSSGANVLTF
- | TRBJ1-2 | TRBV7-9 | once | TGTGCCAGCAGCGACCAGACGGGCTTTGGCTACACCTTC | CASSDQTGFGYTF
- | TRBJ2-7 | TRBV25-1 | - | TGTGCCAGCAGTGAATTCGGAGAGCAGTACTTC | CASSEFGEQYF
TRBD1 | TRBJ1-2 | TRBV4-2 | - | TGTGCCAGCAGCCAGGAGGACAGGGCCATCTATGGCTACACCTTC | CASSQEDRAIYGYTF
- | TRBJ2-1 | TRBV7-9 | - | TGTGCCAGCAGCCGCGGGCCGCGCCACAATGAGCAGTTCTTC | CASSRGPRHNEQFF
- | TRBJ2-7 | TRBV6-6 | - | TGTGCCAGCAGTTACTCTGGGCCCCCGGACTACGAGCAGTACTTC | CASSYSGPPDYEQYF
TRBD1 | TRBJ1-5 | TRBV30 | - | TGTGCCTGGGCCCCCTTTGGACAGGGATATCAGCCCCAGCATTTT | CAWAPFGQGYQPQHF
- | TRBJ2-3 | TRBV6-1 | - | TGTGCCAGCAGTGACTACCCCCGGGACTTTCAAACAGATACGCAGTATTTT | CASSDYPRDFQTDTQYF
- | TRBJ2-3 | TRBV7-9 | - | TGTGCCAGCAGCTCCTCCGGGACCGACTCTAGCACAGATACGCAGTATTTT | CASSSSGTDSSTDTQYF
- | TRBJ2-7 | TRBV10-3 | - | TGTGCCATCAGTGACCTCACGGGGGTTTCCTACGAGCAGTACTTC | CAISDLTGVSYEQYF
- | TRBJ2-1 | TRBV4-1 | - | TGCGCCAGCAGCCAAGACATCAGCTCCTACAATGAGCAGTTCTTC | CASSQDISSYNEQFF
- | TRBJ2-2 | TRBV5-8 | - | TGTGCCAGCAGCTTCCCAGGGATTCCCACCGGGGAGCTGTTTTTT | CASSFPGIPTGELFF
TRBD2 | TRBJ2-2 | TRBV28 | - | TGTGCCAGCACCACCCCTATTGGGACTAGCGGGAGGTGGGCCGGGGAGCTGTTTTTT | CASTTPIGTSGRWAGELFF